Listed here are 26 T cell receptor beta chains from one sample, sequenced in a study of blood T cell repertoires in COVID-19. Method: immunoSEQ multiplex PCR; TCRdb's copy keeps in-frame clones and lacks some. The sample yields 300,000 to 400,000 clones, 87% seen once. Specimen: peripheral blood. The receptors were gathered from a woman aged 50 to 60 with COVID-19, enrolled during active disease.

This clone was detected a few times. V usage is TRBV27 and J usage is TRBJ1-6, with TRBD1 identical over 8 bases. The J segment lost 10 bases and the V segment lost 4 bases, leaving 3 bases of the junction unmatched. Germline V gives CDR1 MNHEY, CDR2 SMNVEV (reference sequence). This CDR3 is built from 13 residues. CDR3 loop: CASSSGQVSPLHF. Written as DNA, the CDR3 is TGTGCCAGCAGTTCGGGACAGGTATCACCCCTCCACTTT.

The chain combines TRBV5-1 with TRBJ1-1, with 9 bases matching TRBD1. V dropped 3 bases and J dropped 6; count of bases not matched to a gene: 21. Germline lookup yields CDR1 SGHRS and CDR2 YFSETQ. CDR3 length equals 19 residues. The CDR3 region is CASSSLAAISGQGFPEAFF. DNA of the CDR3: TGCGCCAGCAGCTCCTTGGCGGCCATTTCGGGACAGGGTTTCCCTGAAGCTTTCTTT.

The chain joins TRBV4-1 to TRBJ2-5, with 7 bases lining up with TRBD2. This CDR3 contains 17 residues. J gave up 1 base and V 0 bases, and 8 bases lay outside the gene matches. The germline V gene has CDR1 MGHRA and CDR2 YSYEKL. In nucleotides, the CDR3 is TGCGCCAGCAGCCAAGATCGAGCGGGAAGTTTCCAAGAGACCCAGTACTTC. Translated, it gives CASSQDRAGSFQETQYF.

The chain combines TRBV19 with TRBJ1-3; weak D call: TRBD1 (6 bases). The V gene's germline CDR1 is LNHDA and CDR2 SQIVND (reference sequence). This CDR3 comprises 15 residues. The germline V and J ends were trimmed by 5 bases and 8 bases, with 19 bases remaining between them. CDR3 region: CASSLRTDTEDTIYF. The DNA for the CDR3 is TGTGCCAGTAGTTTGAGGACAGACACAGAAGACACCATATATTTT.

The chain carries TRBV30 and TRBJ1-3, with 9 bases fitting TRBD1. The germline gives CDR1 GTSNPN, CDR2 SVGIG (reference sequence). V was pared by 1 base and J by 0 bases, with 4 bases of the junction left unmatched. The CDR3 is made up of 16 amino acids. The CDR3 protein is CAWSDQGQGSGNTIYF. CDR3 DNA: TGTGCCTGGAGTGACCAGGGACAGGGCTCTGGAAACACCATATATTTT.

This chain uses TRBV7-9 with TRBJ2-3, with 7 nucleotides matching TRBD2. Germline values: CDR1 SEHNR, CDR2 FQNEAQ (reference sequence). This CDR3 is 16 amino acids long. Trimming cost V 2 bases and J 3 bases; bases outside gene matches: 8. As DNA, the CDR3 is TGTGCCAGCAGCTTATATGGACTAGTCAGTACAGATACGCAGTATTTT. Protein: CASSLYGLVSTDTQYF.

The rearrangement links TRBV10-3 to TRBJ1-4; 7 bases align to TRBD1. CDR1 ENHRY and CDR2 SYGVKD come from the germline V gene. Trimming at V came to 0 bases and at J to 2 bases, leaving 0 bases not matched to a gene. The CDR3 has 15 residues. The CDR3 here is CAISESTGTNEKLFF. The CDR3 DNA reads as TGTGCCATCAGTGAGTCGACAGGGACTAATGAAAAACTGTTTTTT.

The genes are TRBV14 and TRBJ2-2; weak D call: TRBD1 (6 bases). The V end was cut by 2 bases, the J end by 5 bases, with 9 bases between. Germline CDR1 and CDR2: SGHDN and FVKESK. The CDR3 covers 14 residues. For the CDR3, the DNA is TGTGCCAGCAGCCAACAGGGGTCTACCGGGGAGCTGTTTTTT. This translates into CASSQQGSTGELFF.

The chain couples TRBV27 to TRBJ1-1, with 9 bases lining up with TRBD1. Germline values: CDR1 MNHEY, CDR2 SMNVEV (reference sequence). Unmatched junction bases numbered 4, after V lost 5 bases and J lost 0 bases. This CDR3 comprises 15 residues. The chain's CDR3 is CASSAGQGMNTEAFF. The DNA for the CDR3 is TGTGCCAGCAGTGCGGGACAGGGTATGAACACTGAAGCTTTCTTT.

This rearrangement joins TRBV27 to TRBJ1-2, with TRBD1 identical over 12 bases. This CDR3 spans 14 amino acids. Germline CDR1 reads MNHEY; CDR2 reads SMNVEV (reference sequence). J lost 7 bases, V lost 9 bases, and 9 bases had no gene match. The CDR3 region is CASRSGTGGSGYTF. For the CDR3, the DNA is TGTGCCAGTCGGTCCGGGACAGGGGGCAGTGGCTACACCTTC.

The gene calls are TRBV29-1 and TRBJ1-1; 10 nucleotides match TRBD1. The CDR3 consists of 14 residues. Trimming took 3 bases from V and 1 from J; bases not matched to a gene: 2. The germline gives CDR1 SQVTM, CDR2 ANQGSEA. For the CDR3, the DNA is TGCAGCGTTGAGGACAGGGGGAGGAACACTGAAGCTTTCTTT. Its protein is CSVEDRGRNTEAFF.

The chain joins TRBV18 to TRBJ1-2, with a weak D call TRBD1 (5 bases). V lost 3 bases to trimming and J lost 8 bases, with 16 bases between them. Germline loops: CDR1 KGHSH, CDR2 LQKENI. The CDR3 covers 14 residues. In DNA form, the CDR3 reads TGTGCCAGCTCACCGGACGTCGGGGGATTGGGCTACACCTTC. Its translation: CASSPDVGGLGYTF.

The chain combines TRBV11-2 with TRBJ1-1; perhaps TRBD1 as D (5 bases). Trimming pared 5 bases from V and 0 bases from J, leaving 19 bases between. The CDR3 length is 17 residues. CDR1 and CDR2 (germline): SGHAT, FQNNGV. CDR3 DNA sequence: TGTGCCAGCAGCACCTGGAAGGGGCCGATAATGAACACTGAAGCTTTCTTT. Residues: CASSTWKGPIMNTEAFF.

The chain employs TRBV19 and TRBJ2-7; possibly TRBD1 for D (5 bases). V was cut by 7 bases and J by 4 bases, with 17 bases left in between. CDR1 LNHDA and CDR2 SQIVND come from the germline V gene (reference sequence). There are 14 residues in the CDR3. The CDR3 loop is CASTDSFGPYEQYF. The CDR3 nucleotides read TGTGCCAGTACCGACAGCTTCGGGCCGTACGAGCAGTACTTC.

This chain joins TRBV7-9 and TRBJ2-3; D is possibly TRBD2 (6 bases). The CDR3 is 17 residues long. Trimming pared 5 bases from V and 2 bases from J, leaving 20 bases between. Germline-derived CDR1 and CDR2 are SEHNR and FQNEAQ (reference sequence). CDR3 sequence (DNA): TGTGCCAGCAGCGAGGGAAAGACTAGTAAATTCACAGATACGCAGTATTTT. This sequence encodes CASSEGKTSKFTDTQYF.

This clone was seen a single time. This chain links TRBV12-3 or TRBV12-4 with TRBJ1-2; D gene ambiguous. This CDR3 comprises 13 residues. Trimming took off 5 bases at V and 2 bases at J, with 9 bases between the two ends. The DNA for the CDR3 is TGTGCCAGCAGTCTCCAGTCGAACTATGGCTACACCTTC. As protein: CASSLQSNYGYTF.

The chain recombines TRBV10-2 with TRBJ2-5; 11 bases line up with TRBD2. CDR1 and CDR2 from the germline V gene are WSHSY and SAAADI. Trimming cost V 6 bases and J 5 bases; bases outside gene matches: 5. This CDR3 contains 14 residues. The CDR3 sequence: CASSTSGRGETQYF. DNA of the CDR3: TGCGCCAGCAGCACTAGCGGGAGAGGCGAGACCCAGTACTTC.

As DNA, the CDR3 is TGTGCCAGCAGCCACCCGGGGGGGGCCATGAACACTGAAGCTTTCTTT. Encoded protein: CASSHPGGAMNTEAFF. The chain combines TRBV3-1 (or the pseudogene TRBV3-2) with TRBJ1-1, with D perhaps TRBD1 (6 bases). The CDR3 consists of 16 residues. Germline V gene lookup returns CDR1 LGHDT and CDR2 YNNKEL (reference sequence). V dropped 3 bases and J dropped 0 bases, with 14 bases sitting between them.

The genes are TRBV19 and TRBJ2-3; D remains unclear. Germline lookup yields CDR1 LNHDA and CDR2 SQIVND (reference sequence). Trimming took 5 bases from V and 3 from J, leaving 15 bases between them. This CDR3 is 15 amino acids long. The CDR3 loop is CASSYAAAATDTQYF. Here the CDR3 DNA reads TGTGCCAGTAGTTACGCAGCCGCAGCGACAGATACGCAGTATTTT.

This chain uses TRBV14 with TRBJ2-1; 9 nucleotides align to TRBD2. CDR3 length: 15 amino acids. V shed 0 bases and J 8 bases; nucleotides not matched to a gene: 5. Germline-derived CDR1 and CDR2 are SGHDN and FVKESK. The chain's CDR3 is CASSQDMAGGDEQFF. CDR3 coding DNA: TGTGCCAGCAGCCAAGATATGGCGGGAGGGGATGAGCAGTTCTTC.

The genes are TRBV7-9 and TRBJ2-7; a weak D match, TRBD2 (5 bases). Germline V gene sequence: CDR1 SEHNR, CDR2 FQNEAQ (reference sequence). The CDR3 is 14 residues long. V gave up 1 base and J gave up 2 bases, with 9 bases separating them. The CDR3 DNA follows: TGTGCCAGCAGCTTAGTAGCGTCTCCCTACGAGCAGTACTTC. This translates into CASSLVASPYEQYF. Together with reference TRBV7-9 and TRBJ2-7, the CDR3 gives the full variable domain: DTGVSQNPRHKITKRGQNVTFRCDPISEHNRLYWYRQTLGQGPEFLTYFQNEAQLEKSRLLSDRFSAERPKGSFSTLEIQRTEQGDSAMYLCASSLVASPYEQYFGPGTRLTVT.

This clone was counted once. The V call is TRBV18, the J call TRBJ2-7, with 8 positions matching TRBD1. The junction had 8 bases not matched to a gene; V was cut back by 3 bases and J by 1 base. Germline V gives CDR1 KGHSH, CDR2 LQKENI. The CDR3 extends over 16 amino acids. The CDR3 loop reads CASSPVRTGSSYEQYF. The CDR3 nucleotides read TGTGCCAGCTCACCCGTAAGGACAGGGTCATCCTACGAGCAGTACTTC.

The genes are TRBV7-2 and TRBJ2-1; D is possibly TRBD1 (6 bases). This CDR3 has 13 residues. Trimming cost V 4 bases and J 6 bases, with 10 bases left between them. CDR1 is SGHTA, CDR2 FQGNSA, per germline. The CDR3 loop is CASSWDKINEQFF. In DNA, the CDR3 is TGTGCCAGCAGCTGGGACAAAATCAATGAGCAGTTCTTC.

The table lists this clone with a few counts. The chain recombines TRBV9 with TRBJ1-1, with D tentatively TRBD1 (6 bases). Trimming stripped 3 bases from V and 3 bases from J, with 18 bases between. The germline V gene encodes CDR1 SGDLS and CDR2 YYNGEE. The CDR3 is 16 amino acids. CDR3 sequence: CASSAYPQGIDTEAFF. CDR3 bases: TGTGCCAGCAGCGCGTACCCCCAGGGGATAGACACTGAAGCTTTCTTT.

This clone was seen just once. The chain joins TRBV2 to TRBJ1-1, with 10 bases lining up with TRBD1. There are 17 residues in the CDR3. Germline CDR1 is SNHLY and CDR2 is FYNNEI. The junction had 15 bases not matched to a gene; V was cut back by 6 bases and J by 5 bases. The CDR3 DNA follows: TGTGCCAGCAGATACCGGGTTCGGGGGACAGGGGTTACTGAAGCTTTCTTT. This sequence encodes CASRYRVRGTGVTEAFF.

V is TRBV7-2 and J is TRBJ2-7, with 10 bases that match TRBD2. Germline V gene lookup returns CDR1 SGHTA and CDR2 FQGNSA. There are 16 residues in the CDR3. Losses at the gene ends were 4 bases for V and 1 base for J; bases not matched to a gene: 7. This CDR3 is CASSSSGRARSYEQYF. The CDR3 DNA reads as TGTGCCAGCAGCTCCAGCGGGAGGGCCAGATCCTACGAGCAGTACTTC.